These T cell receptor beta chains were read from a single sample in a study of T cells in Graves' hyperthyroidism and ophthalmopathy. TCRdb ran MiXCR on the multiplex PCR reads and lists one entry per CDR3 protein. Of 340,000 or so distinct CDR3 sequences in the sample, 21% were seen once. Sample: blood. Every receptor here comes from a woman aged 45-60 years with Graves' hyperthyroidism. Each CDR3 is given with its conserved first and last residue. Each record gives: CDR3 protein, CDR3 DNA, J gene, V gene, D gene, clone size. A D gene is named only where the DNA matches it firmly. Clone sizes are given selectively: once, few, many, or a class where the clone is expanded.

CDR3aa: CASSQERTGSYGYTF
CDR3nt: TGTGCCAGCAGCCAAGAAAGGACAGGTTCCTATGGCTACACCTTC
j_gene: TRBJ1-2
v_gene: TRBV3-1
d_gene: TRBD1
abundance: many

CDR3aa: CSARALAGTGELFF
CDR3nt: TGCAGTGCTAGAGCACTAGCGGGCACCGGGGAGCTGTTTTTT
j_gene: TRBJ2-2
v_gene: TRBV20-1
d_gene: TRBD2
abundance: -

CDR3aa: CASSQDWGAQPQHF
CDR3nt: TGTGCCAGCAGCCAAGATTGGGGCGCTCAGCCCCAGCATTTT
j_gene: TRBJ1-5
v_gene: TRBV28
d_gene: -
abundance: many

CDR3aa: CASSEYRYGYTF
CDR3nt: TGTGCCAGCAGTGAATACCGCTATGGCTACACCTTC
j_gene: TRBJ1-2
v_gene: TRBV25-1
d_gene: -
abundance: few

CDR3aa: CASSPPPTGGRFYGYTF
CDR3nt: TGTGCCAGCTCACCCCCCCCCACAGGGGGCCGCTTCTATGGCTACACCTTC
j_gene: TRBJ1-2
v_gene: TRBV18
d_gene: TRBD1
abundance: -

CDR3aa: CASRKNSGSSYNEQFF
CDR3nt: TGTGCCAGCAGGAAGAATAGCGGGAGCTCCTACAATGAGCAGTTCTTC
j_gene: TRBJ2-1
v_gene: TRBV7-9
d_gene: TRBD2
abundance: many

CDR3aa: CASSYVGSGYGYTF
CDR3nt: TGTGCCAGCAGTTACGTCGGGTCCGGCTATGGCTACACCTTC
j_gene: TRBJ1-2
v_gene: TRBV2
d_gene: -
abundance: -

CDR3aa: CASSSPGGPTNEKLFF
CDR3nt: TGTGCCAGCAGTTCCCCGGGGGGTCCAACTAATGAAAAACTGTTTTTT
j_gene: TRBJ1-4
v_gene: TRBV12-3/TRBV12-4
d_gene: -
abundance: -

CDR3aa: CASSRGIDNSPLHF
CDR3nt: TGTGCCAGCTCCAGGGGGATCGATAATTCACCCCTCCACTTT
j_gene: TRBJ1-6
v_gene: TRBV12-3/TRBV12-4
d_gene: TRBD1
abundance: many

CDR3aa: CAWSLPGLAASTDTQYF
CDR3nt: TGTGCCTGGAGTCTTCCGGGACTAGCGGCGAGCACAGATACGCAGTATTTT
j_gene: TRBJ2-3
v_gene: TRBV30
d_gene: TRBD2
abundance: many